This T cell receptor beta chain was recorded in a study of human T cells and chemical hapten exposure. Time point in this sample: pre-sensitization, week 0. The treatment denotes: therapeutic diphenylcyclopropenone sensitization with weekly scalp DPC. Alopecia patients between 18 and 70 years old and suitable for DPC were used as donors. This clonotype has ten or more counts. What it recognizes is unknown. The study used a library that attached unique molecular identifiers to individual cDNA molecules. TCRdb fed the RACE reads into MiXCR, producing one record per CDR3 protein. In the table there are some 300,000 distinct CDR3 sequences, around 5% of which are singletons. The study's findings and limits: It was expanded TCRs that formed significantly more large CDR3 similarity clusters than controls did.

The V and J ends lost 8 bases and 4 bases, in that order; junction bases with no gene match: 5. The germline V gene has CDR1 MNHEY and CDR2 SVGEGT. The CDR3 is made up of 12 amino acids. The clonotype originates from a woman aged 18 to 35 with alopecia areata. Some clones in this sample may be carry-over from other donors' samples. The sample in question was whole blood, obtained in connection with sensitization to the hapten diphenylcyclopropenone (DPC). V gene TRBV6-2 or TRBV6-3 combines with J gene TRBJ2-7; 7 bases agree with TRBD1. Here the CDR3 DNA reads TGTGCCAGCGGGGACAGCCGGTACGAGCAGTACTTC. This translates into CASGDSRYEQYF.